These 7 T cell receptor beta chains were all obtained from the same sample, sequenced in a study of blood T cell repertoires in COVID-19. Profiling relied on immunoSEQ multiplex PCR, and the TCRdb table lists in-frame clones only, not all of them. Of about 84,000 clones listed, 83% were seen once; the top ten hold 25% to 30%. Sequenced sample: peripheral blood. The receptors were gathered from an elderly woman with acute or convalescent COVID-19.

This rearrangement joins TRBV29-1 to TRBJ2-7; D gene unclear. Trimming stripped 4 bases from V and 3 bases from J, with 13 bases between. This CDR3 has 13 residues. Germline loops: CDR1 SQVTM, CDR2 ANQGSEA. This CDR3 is CSVAKLQRYEQYF. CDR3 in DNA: TGCAGCGTTGCAAAGCTCCAACGCTACGAGCAGTACTTC.

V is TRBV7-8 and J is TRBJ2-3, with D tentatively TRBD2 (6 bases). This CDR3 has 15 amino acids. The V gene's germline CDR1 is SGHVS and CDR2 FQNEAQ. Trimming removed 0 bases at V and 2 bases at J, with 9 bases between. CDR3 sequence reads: CASSLAGTYTDTQYF. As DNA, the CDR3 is TGTGCCAGCAGCTTAGCGGGGACTTACACAGATACGCAGTATTTT. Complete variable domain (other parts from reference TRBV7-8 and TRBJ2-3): GAGVSQSPRYKVAKRGQDVALRCDPISGHVSLFWYQQALGQGPEFLTYFQNEAQLDKSGLPSDRFFAERPEGSVSTLKIQRTQQEDSAVYLCASSLAGTYTDTQYFGPGTRLTVL.

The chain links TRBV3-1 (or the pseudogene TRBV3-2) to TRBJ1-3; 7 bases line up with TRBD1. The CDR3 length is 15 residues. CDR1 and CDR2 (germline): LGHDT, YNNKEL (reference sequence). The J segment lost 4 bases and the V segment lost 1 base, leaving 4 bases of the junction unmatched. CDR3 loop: CASSQGQGMGNTIYF. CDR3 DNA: TGTGCCAGCAGCCAAGGACAGGGAATGGGAAACACCATATATTTT.

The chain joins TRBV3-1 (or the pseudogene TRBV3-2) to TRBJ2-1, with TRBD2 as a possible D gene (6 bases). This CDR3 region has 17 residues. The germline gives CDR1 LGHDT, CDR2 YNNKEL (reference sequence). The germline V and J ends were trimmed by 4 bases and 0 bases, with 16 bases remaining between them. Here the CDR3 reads CASSPRAGGSSYNEQFF. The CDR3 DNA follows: TGTGCCAGCAGCCCGAGGGCAGGAGGGAGCTCCTACAATGAGCAGTTCTTC.

CDR3 residues: CASSGVASNQPQHF. CDR3 in DNA: TGTGCCAGCAGTGGCGTAGCGAGCAATCAGCCCCAGCATTTT. The V gene is TRBV2, the J gene TRBJ1-5; no clear D gene. Trimming shortened V by 4 bases and J by 1 base, and 8 bases separated the two germline ends. The CDR3 spans 14 residues. Germline lookup yields CDR1 SNHLY and CDR2 FYNNEI.

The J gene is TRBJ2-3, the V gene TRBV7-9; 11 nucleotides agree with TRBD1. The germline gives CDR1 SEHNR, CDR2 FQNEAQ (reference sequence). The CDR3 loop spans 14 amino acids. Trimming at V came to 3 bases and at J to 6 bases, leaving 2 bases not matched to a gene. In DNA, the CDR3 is TGTGCCAGCAGCTTCGGACAGGGGGCGGATACGCAGTATTTT. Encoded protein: CASSFGQGADTQYF.

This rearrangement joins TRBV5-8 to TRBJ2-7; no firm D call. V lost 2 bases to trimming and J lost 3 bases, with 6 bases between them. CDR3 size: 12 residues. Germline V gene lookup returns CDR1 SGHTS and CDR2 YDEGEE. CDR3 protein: CASSLGGYEQYF. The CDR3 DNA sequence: TGTGCCAGCAGCTTAGGCGGCTACGAGCAGTACTTC.